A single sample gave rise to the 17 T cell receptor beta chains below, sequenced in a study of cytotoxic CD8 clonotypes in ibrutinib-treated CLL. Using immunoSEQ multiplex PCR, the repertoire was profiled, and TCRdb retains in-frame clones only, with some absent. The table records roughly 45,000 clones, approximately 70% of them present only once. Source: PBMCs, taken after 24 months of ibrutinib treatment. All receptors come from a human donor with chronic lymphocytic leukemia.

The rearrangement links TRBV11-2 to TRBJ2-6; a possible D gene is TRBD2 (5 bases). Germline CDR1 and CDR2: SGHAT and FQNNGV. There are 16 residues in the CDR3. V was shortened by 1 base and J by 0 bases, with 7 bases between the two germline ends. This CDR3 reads CASSLVGISGANVLTF. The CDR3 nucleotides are TGTGCCAGCAGCTTAGTCGGGATCTCTGGGGCCAACGTCCTGACTTTC.

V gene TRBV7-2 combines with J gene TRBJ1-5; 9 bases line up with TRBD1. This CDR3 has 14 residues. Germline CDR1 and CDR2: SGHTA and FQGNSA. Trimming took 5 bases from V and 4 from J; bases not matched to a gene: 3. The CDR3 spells CASSQTGGNQPQHF. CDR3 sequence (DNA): TGTGCCAGCAGCCAGACAGGGGGGAATCAGCCCCAGCATTTT.

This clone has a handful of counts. The CDR3 reads CASSRGWGTQRYEQYF. CDR3 in DNA: TGTGCCAGCAGCCGCGGGTGGGGGACACAGCGCTACGAGCAGTACTTC. The gene calls are TRBV5-6 and TRBJ2-7; possibly TRBD1 for D (6 bases). There are 16 residues in the CDR3. Germline-derived CDR1 and CDR2 are SGHDT and YYEEEE. V lost 4 bases and J 3 bases, leaving 20 bases between the germline ends.

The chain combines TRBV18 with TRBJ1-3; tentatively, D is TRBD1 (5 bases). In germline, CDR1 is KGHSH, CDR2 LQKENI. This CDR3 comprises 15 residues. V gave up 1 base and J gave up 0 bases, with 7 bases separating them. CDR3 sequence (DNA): TGTGCCAGCTCACCACGACAGTTCTCTGGAAACACCATATATTTT. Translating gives CASSPRQFSGNTIYF.

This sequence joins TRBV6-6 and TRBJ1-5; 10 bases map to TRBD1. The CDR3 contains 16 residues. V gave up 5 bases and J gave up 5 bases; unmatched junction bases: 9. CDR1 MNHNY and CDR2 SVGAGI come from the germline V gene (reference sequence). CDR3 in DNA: TGTGCCAGCAGTAAGCTAAAGGACAGGGGGGATCAGCCCCAGCATTTT. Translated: CASSKLKDRGDQPQHF.

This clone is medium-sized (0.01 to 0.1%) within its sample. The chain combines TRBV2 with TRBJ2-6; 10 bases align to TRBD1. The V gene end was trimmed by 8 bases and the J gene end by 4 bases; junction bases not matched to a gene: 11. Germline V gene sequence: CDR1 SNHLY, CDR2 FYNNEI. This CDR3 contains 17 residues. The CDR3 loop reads CASQLTGGATGANVLTF. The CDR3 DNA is TGTGCCAGCCAGCTGACAGGGGGCGCGACGGGGGCCAACGTCCTGACTTTC.

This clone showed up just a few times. CDR3 protein: CASSFHRDLLYQETQYF. Written as DNA, the CDR3 is TGTGCCAGCAGCTTCCACAGGGACCTCCTGTACCAAGAGACCCAGTACTTC. The chain uses TRBV5-6 and TRBJ2-5, with D possibly being TRBD1 (6 bases). The CDR3 length is 17 residues. The ends were cut back, 2 bases at V and 0 bases at J, with 17 bases in the middle. The germline V gene has CDR1 SGHDT and CDR2 YYEEEE.

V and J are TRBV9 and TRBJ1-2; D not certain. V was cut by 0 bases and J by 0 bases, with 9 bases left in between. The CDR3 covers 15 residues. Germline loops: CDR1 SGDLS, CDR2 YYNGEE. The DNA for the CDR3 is TGTGCCAGCAGCGTAGGTCATGGTACTAACTATGGCTACACCTTC. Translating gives CASSVGHGTNYGYTF.

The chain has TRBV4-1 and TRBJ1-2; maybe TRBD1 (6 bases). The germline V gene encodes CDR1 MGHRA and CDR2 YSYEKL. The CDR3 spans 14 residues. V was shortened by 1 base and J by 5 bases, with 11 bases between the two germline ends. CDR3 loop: CASSQGSGTYGYTF. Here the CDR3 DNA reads TGCGCCAGCAGCCAAGGGTCAGGGACATATGGCTACACCTTC.

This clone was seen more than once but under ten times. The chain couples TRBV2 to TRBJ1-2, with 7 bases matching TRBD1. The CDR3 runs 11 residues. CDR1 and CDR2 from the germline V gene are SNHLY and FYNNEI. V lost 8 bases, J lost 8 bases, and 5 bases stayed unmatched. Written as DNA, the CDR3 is TGTGCCAGCGCCCAGGGGGTAGGCTACACCTTC. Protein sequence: CASAQGVGYTF.

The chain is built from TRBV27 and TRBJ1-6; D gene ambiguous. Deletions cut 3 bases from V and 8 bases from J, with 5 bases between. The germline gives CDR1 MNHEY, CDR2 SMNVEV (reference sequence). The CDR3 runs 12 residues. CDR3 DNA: TGTGCCAGCAGTTTTGAGCATTCACCCCTCCACTTT. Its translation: CASSFEHSPLHF.

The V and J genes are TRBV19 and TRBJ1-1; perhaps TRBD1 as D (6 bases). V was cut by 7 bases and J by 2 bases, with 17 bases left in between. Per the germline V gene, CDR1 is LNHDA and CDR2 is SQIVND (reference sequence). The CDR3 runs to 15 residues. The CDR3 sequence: CASNSGWGLNTEAFF. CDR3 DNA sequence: TGTGCCAGTAACTCAGGTTGGGGGCTTAACACTGAAGCTTTCTTT.

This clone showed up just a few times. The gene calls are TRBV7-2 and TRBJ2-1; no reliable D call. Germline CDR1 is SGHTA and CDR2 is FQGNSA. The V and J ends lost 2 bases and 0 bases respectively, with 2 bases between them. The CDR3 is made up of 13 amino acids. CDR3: CASSLYSYNEQFF. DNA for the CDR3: TGTGCCAGCAGCTTATACTCCTACAATGAGCAGTTCTTC.

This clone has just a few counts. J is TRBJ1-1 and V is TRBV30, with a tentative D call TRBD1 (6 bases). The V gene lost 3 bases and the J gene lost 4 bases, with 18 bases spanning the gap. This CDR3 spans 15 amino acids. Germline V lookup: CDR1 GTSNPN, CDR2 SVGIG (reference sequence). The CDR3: CAWSGRDTGFTEAFF. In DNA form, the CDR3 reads TGTGCCTGGAGCGGCCGGGACACAGGCTTCACTGAAGCTTTCTTT.

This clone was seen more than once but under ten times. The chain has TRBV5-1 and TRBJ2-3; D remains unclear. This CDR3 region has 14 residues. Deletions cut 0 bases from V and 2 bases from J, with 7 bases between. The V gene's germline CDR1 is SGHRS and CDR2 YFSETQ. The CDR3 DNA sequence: TGCGCCAGCAGCTTGGTTAGGGTCACAGATACGCAGTATTTT. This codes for CASSLVRVTDTQYF.

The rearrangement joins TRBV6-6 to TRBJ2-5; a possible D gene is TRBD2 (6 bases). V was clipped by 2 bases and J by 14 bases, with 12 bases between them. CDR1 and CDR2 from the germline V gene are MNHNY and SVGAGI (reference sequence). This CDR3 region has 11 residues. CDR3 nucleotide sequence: TGTGCCAGCAGTTACACTGGGACTTCCTACTTC. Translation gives CASSYTGTSYF.

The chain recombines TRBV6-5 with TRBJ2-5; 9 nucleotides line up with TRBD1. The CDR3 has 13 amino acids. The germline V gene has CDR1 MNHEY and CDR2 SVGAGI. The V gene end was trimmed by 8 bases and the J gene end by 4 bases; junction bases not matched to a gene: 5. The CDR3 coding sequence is TGTGCCAGCGCCTACAGGGGGCGAGAGACCCAGTACTTC. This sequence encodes CASAYRGRETQYF.